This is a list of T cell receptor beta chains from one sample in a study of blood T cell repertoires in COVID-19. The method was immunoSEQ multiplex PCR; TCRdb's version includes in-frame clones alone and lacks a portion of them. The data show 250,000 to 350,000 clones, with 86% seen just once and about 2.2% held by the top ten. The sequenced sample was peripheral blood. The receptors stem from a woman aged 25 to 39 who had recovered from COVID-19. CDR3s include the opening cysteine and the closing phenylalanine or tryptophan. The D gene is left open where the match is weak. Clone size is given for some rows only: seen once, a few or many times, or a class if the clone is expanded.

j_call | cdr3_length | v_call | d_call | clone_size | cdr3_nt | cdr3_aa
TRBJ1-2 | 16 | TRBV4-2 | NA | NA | TGTGCCAGCAGCCAAGACCCCAGGGAGGAGAGCTATGGCTACACCTTC | CASSQDPREESYGYTF
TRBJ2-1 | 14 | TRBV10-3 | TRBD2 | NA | TGTGCCATCAGAACTTTAAGCGGGGTGGGTGAGCAGTTCTTC | CAIRTLSGVGEQFF
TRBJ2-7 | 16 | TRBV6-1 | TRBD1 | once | TGTGCCAGCAGTGAGTGGGCGGACAGGGAGTACTACGAGCAGTACTTC | CASSEWADREYYEQYF
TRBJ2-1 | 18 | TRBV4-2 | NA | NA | TGTGCCAGCAGCCAACAAAGGGAGGTAGGGAGCTCCTACAATGAGCAGTTCTTC | CASSQQREVGSSYNEQFF
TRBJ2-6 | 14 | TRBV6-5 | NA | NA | TGTGCCAGCAGTTTGGAGTCGGGGGCCAACGTCCTGACTTTC | CASSLESGANVLTF
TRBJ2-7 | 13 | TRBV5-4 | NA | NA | TGTGCCAGCTCGGGTGGAGGTTTCCACGAGCAGTACTTC | CASSGGGFHEQYF
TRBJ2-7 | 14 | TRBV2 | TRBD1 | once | TGTGCCAGCAGTGGGGGGACAGGGAGCTACGAGCAGTACTTC | CASSGGTGSYEQYF
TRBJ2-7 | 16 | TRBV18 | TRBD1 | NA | TGTGCCAGCTCACCCCTTACGCGGGGACAGGGCTACGAGCAGTACTTC | CASSPLTRGQGYEQYF
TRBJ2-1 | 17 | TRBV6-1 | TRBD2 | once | TGTGCCAGCAGTGAAGGTATGACTAGCGGATCTTACAATGAGCAGTTCTTC | CASSEGMTSGSYNEQFF
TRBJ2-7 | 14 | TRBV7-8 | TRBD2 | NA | TGTGCCAGCACCAAATGGACTAGCGGGGACGAGCAGTACTTC | CASTKWTSGDEQYF
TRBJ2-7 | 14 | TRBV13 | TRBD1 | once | TGTGCCAGCAGCCTAAGGGGGACAGAGAACGAGCAGTACTTC | CASSLRGTENEQYF
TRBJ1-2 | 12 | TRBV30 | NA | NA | TGTGCCTGGAGACATCCCAGGGGTGGCTACACCTTC | CAWRHPRGGYTF
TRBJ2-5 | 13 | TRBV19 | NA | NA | TGTGCCAGTAGGCGGTTGGGGGGAGAGACCCAGTACTTC | CASRRLGGETQYF
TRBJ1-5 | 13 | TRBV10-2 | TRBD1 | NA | TGCGCCAGCAGTGACAGGGGGATTCTGCCCCAGCATTTT | CASSDRGILPQHF
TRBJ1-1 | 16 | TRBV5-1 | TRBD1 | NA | TGCGCCAGCAGCATCGGGACAGGGGGCACGGGAACTGAAGCTTTCTTT | CASSIGTGGTGTEAFF
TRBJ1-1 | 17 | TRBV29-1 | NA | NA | TGCAGCGTTGTAGGGGTGGGCAGGGCGGTAAGAAACACTGAAGCTTTCTTT | CSVVGVGRAVRNTEAFF
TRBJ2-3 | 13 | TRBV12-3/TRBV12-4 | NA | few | TGTGCCAGCAGTTTAGGCTCAGCAGATACGCAGTATTTT | CASSLGSADTQYF
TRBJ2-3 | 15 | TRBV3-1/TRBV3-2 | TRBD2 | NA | TGTGCCAGCAGCGTAGCGGGGGGCCGCACAGATACGCAGTATTTT | CASSVAGGRTDTQYF
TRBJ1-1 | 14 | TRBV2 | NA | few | TGTGCCAGCAGTTATAAGGCAGGGGCCACTGAAGCTTTCTTT | CASSYKAGATEAFF
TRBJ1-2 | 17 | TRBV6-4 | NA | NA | TGTGCCAGCAGTGACCCTCCCCACAGTGAAGCTAACTATGGCTACACCTTC | CASSDPPHSEANYGYTF